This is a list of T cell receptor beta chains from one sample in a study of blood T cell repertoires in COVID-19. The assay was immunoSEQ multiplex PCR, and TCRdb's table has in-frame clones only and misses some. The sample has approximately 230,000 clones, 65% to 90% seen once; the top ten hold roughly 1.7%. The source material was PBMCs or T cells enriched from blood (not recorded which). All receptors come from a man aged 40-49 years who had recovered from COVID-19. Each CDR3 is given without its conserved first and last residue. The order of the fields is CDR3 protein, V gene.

CDR3 protein: ASSTLAGTDTQY
V gene: TRBV7-3

CDR3 protein: SFSGTGGLGSYNEQF
V gene: TRBV29-1

CDR3 protein: ASSPRTGFHEQF
V gene: TRBV11-1

CDR3 protein: ASSGRDRGNYEQY
V gene: TRBV28

CDR3 protein: ASSLGGDYWRGQETQY
V gene: TRBV11-2

CDR3 protein: ASSLEAGAYNEQF
V gene: TRBV7-6

CDR3 protein: ASSQEYEGAEAF
V gene: TRBV4-3

CDR3 protein: ASTRGNTGELF
V gene: TRBV7-9

CDR3 protein: ASSLGQGGNTIY
V gene: TRBV7-8

CDR3 protein: ASSPNGQGDTEAF
V gene: TRBV18

CDR3 protein: ASRQTSGSQGEQF
V gene: TRBV2

CDR3 protein: AISAGQESNQPQH
V gene: TRBV10-3

CDR3 protein: ASSLLRHLPDTQY
V gene: TRBV27

CDR3 protein: ASSPAGLAGGNEQF
V gene: TRBV11-2

CDR3 protein: ASSYRQARQPQH
V gene: TRBV2

CDR3 protein: ASSEAQSPAGELF
V gene: TRBV6-1

CDR3 protein: ASSQEARDMGRHGYT
V gene: TRBV4-3

CDR3 protein: ASSLTVQGTGELF
V gene: TRBV7-3

CDR3 protein: ASSTGQGASYEKLF
V gene: TRBV7-2

CDR3 protein: ASKGDRERGYT
V gene: TRBV19

CDR3 protein: ASSKLTLGQGGSSGANVLT
V gene: TRBV7-6

CDR3 protein: ASRLPGDMTDTQY
V gene: TRBV28

CDR3 protein: ASSPGTGPDEQY
V gene: TRBV5-4

CDR3 protein: ASSRGTREETQY
V gene: TRBV5-1

CDR3 protein: ATSVTLGQGVVYGYT
V gene: TRBV15

CDR3 protein: ASSLEARLYEKLF
V gene: TRBV5-1

CDR3 protein: ASSPMTSGIQETQY
V gene: TRBV27

CDR3 protein: ASSLGAVRDRGLSYT
V gene: TRBV9

CDR3 protein: ASSKRTGQDLNQPQH
V gene: TRBV4-1

CDR3 protein: ASSLGEYETQY
V gene: TRBV12-3/TRBV12-4

CDR3 protein: ASSKLPPGQGVGEQY
V gene: TRBV7-2

CDR3 protein: ASSLEGGAGANVLT
V gene: TRBV5-1

CDR3 protein: ASSARDYNTGELF
V gene: TRBV11-3

CDR3 protein: ASSPGTSGVFENEQF
V gene: TRBV18

CDR3 protein: ASSQGQGANEQY
V gene: TRBV5-1

CDR3 protein: ASNTLQGLRNQPQH
V gene: TRBV19

CDR3 protein: ASSGRQGISYEQY
V gene: TRBV5-5

CDR3 protein: ASRATGAEQY
V gene: TRBV3-1/TRBV3-2

CDR3 protein: AIGTSGGGFSGETQY
V gene: TRBV10-3

CDR3 protein: SVERESSYEQY
V gene: TRBV29-1

CDR3 protein: ASSQDLLADPSYNEQF
V gene: TRBV3-1/TRBV3-2

CDR3 protein: ASSFSTGADYGYT
V gene: TRBV5-1

CDR3 protein: ASSSDIQETQY
V gene: TRBV5-1

CDR3 protein: ASSLIAGYNEQY
V gene: TRBV5-4

CDR3 protein: ASSYHSGSGEQY
V gene: TRBV6-2/TRBV6-3

CDR3 protein: AISVAGLNYGYT
V gene: TRBV10-3

CDR3 protein: ATSDAGTSGASYEQY
V gene: TRBV24-1

CDR3 protein: AWSPWNTGELF
V gene: TRBV30

CDR3 protein: ASSETTDFDSPLH
V gene: TRBV25-1

CDR3 protein: ASSSNWTGARDIQY
V gene: TRBV5-4

CDR3 protein: ASSIGGEQPQH
V gene: TRBV19

CDR3 protein: ASRGDRGGETQY
V gene: TRBV19

CDR3 protein: ASIRNTEAF
V gene: TRBV5-4

CDR3 protein: ASSQARGTNTGELF
V gene: TRBV4-2

CDR3 protein: ASSYLLTSAHNEQF
V gene: TRBV6-5

CDR3 protein: ASSVGVTETQY
V gene: TRBV9

CDR3 protein: ASSSGQGWSEAF
V gene: TRBV5-8